These 3 T cell receptor beta chains share one sample of origin, sequenced in a study of identical twins. TCRdb called the 5' RACE reads again in MiXCR, with one record for every CDR3 protein. This sample has some 1,700,000 distinct CDR3 sequences; 25% to 35% occur once, and the top ten carry less than 0.35%. The source material was cord blood. These receptors all come from a newborn girl in good health.

In the case of this clonotype: The conserved final phenylalanine or tryptophan is absent from the CDR3, which likely points to a read error. V is TRBV10-3 and J is TRBJ2-7, with 11 bases identical to TRBD1. This CDR3 is 18 amino acids long. Trimming at V came to 0 bases and at J to 3 bases, leaving 10 bases not matched to a gene. Germline assignment: CDR1 ENHRY and CDR2 SYGVKD. CDR3 protein: CAISESFGTGGTLYEQYL. Written as DNA, the CDR3 is TGTGCCATCAGTGAGTCGTTCGGGACAGGGGGGACTCTCTACGAGCAGTACTTA.

This clonotype has a handful of counts. The chain has TRBV5-1 and TRBJ1-4, with 9 bases matching TRBD1. Germline CDR1 and CDR2: SGHRS and YFSETQ. This CDR3 contains 16 residues. The ends lost 4 bases at V and 8 bases at J; junction bases unmatched: 12. DNA of the CDR3: TGCGCCAGCAGCACGGGACAGGGTACAGAGAGCGAAAAACTGTTTTTT. Amino acids: CASSTGQGTESEKLFF.

In its sample, this clonotype was seen a few times. The chain recombines TRBV29-1 with TRBJ1-5; unclear D gene. The CDR3 sequence is 14 residues long. The germline V gene encodes CDR1 SQVTM and CDR2 ANQGSEA. V lost 5 bases to trimming and J lost 3 bases, with 14 bases between them. CDR3 residues: CSVLVPGPNQPQHF. CDR3 in DNA: TGCAGCGTTCTTGTCCCGGGCCCCAATCAGCCCCAGCATTTT.